These 26 T cell receptor beta chains originate from one sample sequenced in a study of blood T cells in healthy people across ages. The use of a sample-barcoded 5' primer and a J-beta primer mix characterized a second PCR of about 6 to 11 cycles. Each CDR3 protein gets one entry after TCRdb re-called the 5' RACE reads with MiXCR. The sample holds around 1.5 million distinct CDR3 sequences, approximately 63% seen once. Sample: blood. Source of these receptors: a man aged 18 to 29 in good health.

This clonotype was observed a handful of times. The chain carries TRBV29-1 and TRBJ2-2; TRBD1 agrees at 7 bases. Germline loops: CDR1 SQVTM, CDR2 ANQGSEA. Trimming at V came to 6 bases and at J to 7 bases, leaving 8 bases not matched to a gene. The CDR3 extends over 13 amino acids. CDR3 sequence reads: CSVRDSLGGELFF. Written as DNA, the CDR3 is TGCAGCGTCAGGGACAGTCTGGGCGGGGAGCTGTTTTTT.

J is TRBJ2-5 and V is TRBV7-8; unclear D gene. Germline V lookup: CDR1 SGHVS, CDR2 FQNEAQ. V was trimmed by 7 bases and J by 3 bases, leaving 12 bases between them. The CDR3 is 13 residues long. CDR3 region: CASTVGEKETQYF. The CDR3 coding sequence is TGTGCCAGCACCGTTGGGGAAAAAGAGACCCAGTACTTC. Using reference TRBV7-8 and TRBJ2-5 for the parts outside the CDR3, the full variable domain is GAGVSQSPRYKVAKRGQDVALRCDPISGHVSLFWYQQALGQGPEFLTYFQNEAQLDKSGLPSDRFFAERPEGSVSTLKIQRTQQEDSAVYLCASTVGEKETQYFGPGTRLLVL.

This clonotype was observed a handful of times. This sequence joins TRBV6-5 and TRBJ2-7; 9 nucleotides line up with TRBD2. Germline trimming cut 3 bases from V and 4 bases from J; bases unmatched to any gene: 4. CDR1 and CDR2 from the germline V gene are MNHEY and SVGAGI. CDR3 size: 14 residues. The CDR3 DNA reads as TGTGCCAGCAGTTATTTAGCGGGAGCGTACGAGCAGTACTTC. It specifies CASSYLAGAYEQYF.

This chain links TRBV20-1 with TRBJ2-6; TRBD1 matches at 7 bases. The V and J ends lost 4 bases and 2 bases, in that order; junction bases with no gene match: 8. Germline V CDR1 and CDR2: DFQATT, SNEGSKA (reference sequence). CDR3 size: 16 residues. CDR3 coding DNA: TGCAGTGCTACACACCCGACAGGGCCTGGGGCCAACGTCCTGACTTTC. It encodes CSATHPTGPGANVLTF.

In its sample, this clonotype was seen a few times. V usage is TRBV2 and J usage is TRBJ2-4; no reliable D call. V was pared by 2 bases and J by 10 bases, with 6 bases between. Germline CDR1 SNHLY, CDR2 FYNNEI. The CDR3 covers 11 residues. DNA for the CDR3: TGTGCCAGCAGTGAACTGGGGATTCAGTACTTC. Its translation: CASSELGIQYF.

This clonotype occurred a few times. The chain carries TRBV28 and TRBJ1-5, with D unresolved. The CDR3 has 16 amino acids. Trimming left V 3 bases short and J 0 bases short, with 12 bases between. Germline V lookup: CDR1 MDHEN, CDR2 SYDVKM. The CDR3 DNA reads as TGTGCCAGCAGTTTGTTACAGACTTTTAGCAATCAGCCCCAGCATTTT. Amino acid sequence: CASSLLQTFSNQPQHF.

J is TRBJ2-5 and V is TRBV6-6; D may be TRBD2 (6 bases). CDR1 and CDR2 (germline): MNHNY, SVGAGI (reference sequence). With 5 bases removed from V and 4 bases from J, the gap between germline ends came to 20 bases. The CDR3 spans 16 residues. The CDR3 reads CASSRPQGGSGETQYF. CDR3 sequence (DNA): TGTGCCAGCAGTCGACCTCAGGGAGGTTCGGGAGAGACCCAGTACTTC.

V and J are TRBV10-3 and TRBJ2-3, with 7 bases lining up with TRBD1. Germline values: CDR1 ENHRY, CDR2 SYGVKD. CDR3 length equals 14 residues. V lost 6 bases to trimming and J lost 2 bases; unmatched junction nucleotides: 5. CDR3 amino acids: CAIRRQGSTDTQYF. The CDR3, as DNA: TGTGCCATCAGGAGACAGGGTTCCACAGATACGCAGTATTTT.

The rearrangement joins TRBV11-2 to TRBJ2-1; D not resolved. V was trimmed by 3 bases and J by 4 bases, leaving 10 bases between them. This CDR3 contains 14 residues. Germline loops: CDR1 SGHAT, CDR2 FQNNGV. The CDR3 DNA sequence: TGTGCCAGCAGCTTGAGACTGCTTTACAATGAGCAGTTCTTC. Translated: CASSLRLLYNEQFF. Complete variable domain (other parts from reference TRBV11-2 and TRBJ2-1): EAGVAQSPRYKIIEKRQSVAFWCNPISGHATLYWYQQILGQGPKLLIQFQNNGVVDDSQLPKDRFSAERLKGVDSTLKIQPAKLEDSAVYLCASSLRLLYNEQFFGPGTRLTVL.

This sequence joins TRBV28 and TRBJ1-1, with D hard to call. Per the germline V gene, CDR1 is MDHEN and CDR2 is SYDVKM. The V and J ends lost 8 bases and 0 bases respectively, with 16 bases between them. CDR3 length: 15 residues. The CDR3 DNA reads TGTGCCAGCCTCAGACCCGTAGACATGAACACTGAAGCTTTCTTT. Its protein product is CASLRPVDMNTEAFF.

V is TRBV5-1 and J is TRBJ2-1; a possible D gene is TRBD2 (5 bases). With 4 bases removed from V and 10 bases from J, the gap between germline ends came to 18 bases. Looked up from germline, CDR1 is SGHRS and CDR2 is YFSETQ. The CDR3 sequence is 14 residues long. The CDR3 loop reads CASSVGSSRREQFF. The CDR3, as DNA: TGCGCCAGCAGCGTGGGTTCTAGCCGGAGGGAGCAGTTCTTC.

The chain has TRBV4-1 and TRBJ2-1; D is ambiguous. Germline-derived CDR1 and CDR2 are MGHRA and YSYEKL. The CDR3 has 15 residues. V gave up 0 bases and J gave up 5 bases, with 11 bases separating them. This chain's CDR3 is CASSQEGWRDNEQFF. CDR3 coding DNA: TGCGCCAGCAGCCAAGAAGGGTGGAGAGACAATGAGCAGTTCTTC.

The chain combines TRBV4-1 with TRBJ2-3; D not resolved. Trimming shortened V by 0 bases and J by 6 bases, and 7 bases separated the two germline ends. This CDR3 is 13 amino acids long. Germline loops: CDR1 MGHRA, CDR2 YSYEKL. CDR3 region: CASSQDNWDTQYF. Written as DNA, the CDR3 is TGCGCCAGCAGCCAAGATAATTGGGATACGCAGTATTTT.

This chain uses TRBV12-3 or TRBV12-4 with TRBJ2-1; D is uncertain. Trimming removed 7 bases from V and 2 bases from J, with 9 bases in between. The CDR3 consists of 13 residues. As DNA, the CDR3 is TGTGCCAGCATCCTCGGCCCCTACAATGAGCAGTTCTTC. Its translation: CASILGPYNEQFF.

V usage is TRBV12-5 and J usage is TRBJ1-1; the match to TRBD1 covers 7 bases. Unmatched junction bases numbered 16, after V lost 2 bases and J lost 1 base. The CDR3 is 19 residues long. Germline V gene lookup returns CDR1 LGHNT and CDR2 FRNRAP. The CDR3: CASGLSQGLLARRNTEAFF. The CDR3 nucleotides are TGTGCTAGTGGTTTGTCACAGGGGTTGCTAGCAAGGCGGAACACTGAAGCTTTCTTT.

The genes are TRBV4-3 and TRBJ2-3; 8 positions agree with TRBD1. V lost 0 bases, J lost 1 base, and 12 bases stayed unmatched. There are 19 residues in the CDR3. Per germline, CDR1 LGHNA and CDR2 YSLEER. CDR3 DNA sequence: TGCGCCAGCAGCCAAGAGGGGACAGGAGTCTTCCGTGGCACAGATACGCAGTATTTT. It yields the protein CASSQEGTGVFRGTDTQYF.

The chain is built from TRBV27 and TRBJ2-1, with D uncertain. CDR3 length equals 16 residues. Germline CDR1 and CDR2: MNHEY and SMNVEV (reference sequence). V was cut by 3 bases and J by 9 bases, with 21 bases left in between. DNA for the CDR3: TGTGCCAGCAGTTTCATAGGGATCGGGCGACAAGTTGAGCAGTTCTTC. Its protein is CASSFIGIGRQVEQFF.

V and J are TRBV6-1 and TRBJ1-2, with 7 bases identical to TRBD1. Unmatched junction bases numbered 4, after V lost 5 bases and J lost 4 bases. The CDR3 contains 13 residues. Looked up from germline, CDR1 is MNHNS and CDR2 is SASEGT. This CDR3 is CASSRGTVYGYTF. In DNA, the CDR3 is TGTGCCAGCAGTAGAGGGACAGTCTATGGCTACACCTTC.

The chain links TRBV13 to TRBJ2-1, with 11 positions matching TRBD2. The length of the CDR3 is 16 residues. CDR1 and CDR2 (germline): PRHDT, FYEKMQ (reference sequence). J gave up 6 bases and V 4 bases, and 8 bases lay outside the gene matches. CDR3 protein: CASSSPGLAETNEQFF. Here the CDR3 DNA reads TGTGCCAGCAGCTCACCGGGACTAGCGGAGACCAATGAGCAGTTCTTC.

The genes are TRBV28 and TRBJ1-4, with TRBD1 identical over 9 bases. Trimming took 8 bases from V and 7 from J; bases not matched to a gene: 8. The CDR3 runs 14 residues. Germline assignment: CDR1 MDHEN and CDR2 SYDVKM. Written as DNA, the CDR3 is TGTGCCAGCGGACGACAGGGGGTGATTGAAAAACTGTTTTTT. The encoded protein is CASGRQGVIEKLFF.

The rearrangement links TRBV7-9 to TRBJ2-1; D ambiguous. CDR1 is SEHNR, CDR2 FQNEAQ, per germline (reference sequence). The CDR3 is made up of 14 amino acids. The V end was cut by 1 base, the J end by 8 bases, with 12 bases between. CDR3 in DNA: TGTGCCAGCAGCTTAGTTGCCAGGCCGGATGAGCAGTTCTTC. Translating it yields CASSLVARPDEQFF. The full variable domain, its missing parts supplied by reference TRBV7-9 and TRBJ2-1, is DTGVSQNPRHKITKRGQNVTFRCDPISEHNRLYWYRQTLGQGPEFLTYFQNEAQLEKSRLLSDRFSAERPKGSFSTLEIQRTEQGDSAMYLCASSLVARPDEQFFGPGTRLTVL.

The chain recombines TRBV20-1 with TRBJ1-4, with 7 bases aligning to TRBD1. The germline V gene has CDR1 DFQATT and CDR2 SNEGSKA (reference sequence). The CDR3 has 14 amino acids. Unmatched junction bases numbered 6, after V lost 0 bases and J lost 8 bases. CDR3 in DNA: TGCAGTGCTAGAGATTACAGGGGTGGCGAAAAACTGTTTTTT. Protein sequence: CSARDYRGGEKLFF.

V usage is TRBV12-3 or TRBV12-4 and J usage is TRBJ1-1, with D uncertain. The CDR3 loop spans 13 amino acids. Trimming stripped 3 bases from V and 8 bases from J, with 13 bases between. For the CDR3, the DNA is TGTGCCAGCAGTTTTCCCCTCGGTTTAGAAGCTTTCTTT. Protein: CASSFPLGLEAFF.

The chain joins TRBV12-3 or TRBV12-4 to TRBJ2-2, with D perhaps TRBD1 or TRBD2 (5 bases each). V gave up 3 bases and J gave up 7 bases, with 9 bases separating them. This CDR3 comprises 13 residues. The CDR3 coding sequence is TGTGCCAGCAGTTTCGGGACCGTCGGGGAGCTGTTTTTT. Protein product: CASSFGTVGELFF.

The chain joins TRBV6-5 to TRBJ1-2, with D tentatively TRBD1 (6 bases). Germline V gene data show CDR1 as MNHEY and CDR2 as SVGAGI. Trimming left V 2 bases short and J 5 bases short, with 18 bases between. The CDR3 covers 16 residues. CDR3 sequence (DNA): TGTGCCAGCAGTTACATAAGGGGGAGTAGTCGATATGGCTACACCTTC. Translating gives CASSYIRGSSRYGYTF.

This chain connects TRBV10-2 to TRBJ2-7, with a weak D call TRBD2 (5 bases). The CDR3 contains 15 residues. The V end lost 0 bases, the J end lost 3 bases, and 12 bases lay between the germline ends. From germline, CDR1 is WSHSY and CDR2 SAAADI. This CDR3 reads CASSESRGISYEQYF. The CDR3 DNA sequence: TGCGCCAGCAGTGAGTCCAGAGGGATAAGCTACGAGCAGTACTTC.